The 7 T cell receptor beta chains reported below all come from one sample, sequenced in a study of blood T cell repertoires in COVID-19. Generated by immunoSEQ multiplex PCR, the TCRdb table keeps only in-frame clones and is missing some. The sample gives 450,000 to 500,000 clones, 87% of which show up once; under 0.75% is in the top ten. Material: PBMCs or T cells enriched from blood (not recorded which). These receptors were collected from a woman between 18 and 29 years old who had recovered from COVID-19.

The chain couples TRBV6-5 to TRBJ1-1; D gene unclear. The germline CDR1 and CDR2 sequences are MNHEY and SVGAGI. The CDR3 consists of 15 residues. V was trimmed by 2 bases and J by 3 bases, leaving 13 bases between them. CDR3 sequence: CASSYAGVGDTEAFF. The CDR3 bases are TGTGCCAGCAGTTACGCAGGAGTCGGGGACACTGAAGCTTTCTTT.

The V and J genes are TRBV5-1 and TRBJ1-3, with D unresolved. This CDR3 has 18 amino acids. The V end was cut by 4 bases, the J end by 0 bases, with 20 bases between. Per germline, CDR1 SGHRS and CDR2 YFSETQ. CDR3 bases: TGCGCCAGCAGCCTACTTGACTCCCGTGTTTGCTCTGGAAACACCATATATTTT. Residues: CASSLLDSRVCSGNTIYF.

The chain joins TRBV7-8 to TRBJ2-1; possible D gene TRBD1, 6 bases. V lost 1 base, J lost 4 bases, and 8 bases lay in between. The germline CDR1 and CDR2 sequences are SGHVS and FQNEAQ. CDR3 length equals 14 residues. The CDR3: CASSLGDTYNEQFF. The CDR3 bases are TGTGCCAGCAGCTTAGGGGACACTTACAATGAGCAGTTCTTC. Complete variable domain (other parts from reference TRBV7-8 and TRBJ2-1): GAGVSQSPRYKVAKRGQDVALRCDPISGHVSLFWYQQALGQGPEFLTYFQNEAQLDKSGLPSDRFFAERPEGSVSTLKIQRTQQEDSAVYLCASSLGDTYNEQFFGPGTRLTVL.

The J gene is TRBJ2-3, the V gene TRBV12-3 or TRBV12-4, with a weak D call TRBD2 (5 bases). The V end lost 7 bases, the J end lost 6 bases, and 14 bases lay between the germline ends. This CDR3 contains 13 residues. The DNA for the CDR3 is TGTGCCAGCAATTTGAGGGAGCTTGATACGCAGTATTTT. Translating gives CASNLRELDTQYF.

In the case of this clone: Other DNA sequences in this sample translate to the same CDR3. The V gene is TRBV14, the J gene TRBJ1-5; D remains ambiguous. Trimming left V 0 bases short and J 5 bases short, with 5 bases between. CDR1 SGHDN and CDR2 FVKESK come from the germline V gene. This CDR3 has 13 amino acids. Here the CDR3 reads CASSQDSDQPQHF. DNA for the CDR3: TGTGCCAGCAGCCAAGACTCAGATCAGCCCCAGCATTTT. The variable domain in full, completed from reference TRBV14 and TRBJ1-5, reads EAGVTQFPSHSVIEKGQTVTLRCDPISGHDNLYWYRRVMGKEIKFLLHFVKESKQDESGMPNNRFLAERTGGTYSTLKVQPAELEDSGVYFCASSQDSDQPQHFGDGTRLSIL.

This chain's CDR3 is CASRPTQGPATEAFF. DNA of the CDR3: TGTGCCAGTAGACCAACACAGGGTCCGGCCACTGAAGCTTTCTTT. The rearrangement links TRBV19 to TRBJ1-1; D possibly corresponds to TRBD1 (6 bases). V shed 6 bases and J shed 4 bases, with 18 bases lying between them. Germline V gene lookup returns CDR1 LNHDA and CDR2 SQIVND (reference sequence). The CDR3 has 15 residues.

V and J are TRBV2 and TRBJ1-2, with 9 bases that match TRBD1. CDR1 is SNHLY, CDR2 FYNNEI, per germline. There are 12 residues in the CDR3. CDR3 nucleotide sequence: TGTGCTAACCACAGGGGGCTGGGTGGCTACACCTTC. Translating gives CANHRGLGGYTF.